The T cell receptor beta chain described here comes from a study of shared clonotypes between healthy human individuals. Study results and caveats: Larger estimated richness was generally seen in naive subsets than in memory subsets. Despite large depth, rarefaction showed incomplete sorted-subset sequencing.

Of note for this clone: Antigen: not known.

Germline V gives CDR1 SNHLY, CDR2 FYNNEI. The junction had 8 bases not matched to a gene; V was cut back by 3 bases and J by 7 bases. This CDR3 contains 15 residues. Sequenced by immunoSEQ multiplex PCR; TCRdb stores in-frame clones only, minus some. The sample includes 2,100,000 or so clones, around 95% of them seen just once. The TCR sequence derives from a man between 18 and 35 years old in good health. Sequencing used naive CD4+ T cells sorted from blood. Subset defined: CD45RA+ positively selected. This chain connects TRBV2 to TRBJ2-5, with 10 bases matching TRBD2. CDR3 coding DNA: TGTGCCAGCAGTGAGACTAGCGGGTCCCCCGGGACCCAGTACTTC. This sequence encodes CASSETSGSPGTQYF.